The clone carrying this T cell receptor (beta chain) was seen many times. The antigen is unknown. The sample belongs to a study of early T cells in non-severe SARS-CoV-2 infection. For the study at large: Sequenced material consisted of bulk RNA (from unsorted whole blood), and chains were unpaired. The study's findings and limits: Matches to VDJdb favored anti-spike CD8 responses and missed private and CD4 specificities.

The CDR3 extends over 15 amino acids. CDR1 is SGDLS and CDR2 is YYNGEE in the germline V gene. Trimming cost V 0 bases and J 7 bases; bases outside gene matches: 3. Each single cDNA molecule received a unique molecular identifier. TCRdb re-called the 5' RACE reads with MiXCR, one entry per CDR3 protein. The sample has about 83,000 distinct CDR3 sequences; about 10% are singletons. The sample consisted of whole blood, taken at baseline. The receptor was derived from an adult who was a healthcare worker with PCR-confirmed SARS-CoV-2 infection or an uninfected control (not recorded which). This rearrangement joins TRBV9 to TRBJ2-1; TRBD2 matches at 11 bases. CDR3 sequence reads: CASSVGGLAVNEQFF. CDR3 bases: TGTGCCAGCAGCGTAGGGGGACTAGCGGTAAATGAGCAGTTCTTC.